Sequencing of this T cell receptor (beta chain) was carried out in a study of cytotoxic CD8 clonotypes in ibrutinib-treated CLL. Overall study: Mean values per sample were 250,000 to 300,000 productive templates and over 90,000 productive rearrangements.

The planned depth of sequencing spanned 1 in 200,000 to 1 in 1 million T cells. Sequencing was performed with immunoSEQ multiplex PCR; in TCRdb, only in-frame clones are kept and a portion is missing. This sample yields about 68,000 clones, of which about 84% are seen a single time; 7.7% belongs to the top ten. CDR1 SNHLY and CDR2 FYNNEI come from the germline V gene. V was shortened by 6 bases and J by 1 base, with 12 bases between the two germline ends. The CDR3 has 14 amino acids. Findings and limits, study-wide: Clonality went up at the time of ibrutinib response, stayed stable in sustained remission, and later dropped back toward its baseline level at progression. Shared public clonotypes were rare, and on treatment they either got smaller or stayed the same.

For this clone: The antigen remains undetermined.

The sequence was obtained from a human donor with chronic lymphocytic leukemia. The gene calls are TRBV2 and TRBJ1-1; no definite D call. Sequenced here: PBMCs, sampled at disease progression, from a patient treated with ibrutinib. In DNA, the CDR3 is TGTGCCAGCAGCCCCGGGCCGGGGAACACTGAAGCTTTCTTT. Translated, it gives CASSPGPGNTEAFF.